Detailed here is one T cell receptor beta chain. This specimen belongs to a study of shared clonotypes between healthy human individuals. Method: immunoSEQ multiplex PCR; TCRdb's copy keeps in-frame clones and lacks some. Here the sample spans roughly 450,000 clones, more than 65% being singletons. Sequences were obtained from PBMCs. This TCR derives from a woman aged 40 to 50 in good health. Some clones in this sample may be carry-over from other donors' samples.

The CDR3: CASSHPTGLAGGRNEQFF. The CDR3 nucleotides read TGTGCCAGCAGCCACCCAACGGGACTAGCGGGAGGGCGCAATGAGCAGTTCTTC. The chain links TRBV9 to TRBJ2-1; 16 bases are shared with TRBD2. Per germline, CDR1 SGDLS and CDR2 YYNGEE. The CDR3 is made up of 18 amino acids. J gave up 6 bases and V 4 bases, and 10 bases lay outside the gene matches.